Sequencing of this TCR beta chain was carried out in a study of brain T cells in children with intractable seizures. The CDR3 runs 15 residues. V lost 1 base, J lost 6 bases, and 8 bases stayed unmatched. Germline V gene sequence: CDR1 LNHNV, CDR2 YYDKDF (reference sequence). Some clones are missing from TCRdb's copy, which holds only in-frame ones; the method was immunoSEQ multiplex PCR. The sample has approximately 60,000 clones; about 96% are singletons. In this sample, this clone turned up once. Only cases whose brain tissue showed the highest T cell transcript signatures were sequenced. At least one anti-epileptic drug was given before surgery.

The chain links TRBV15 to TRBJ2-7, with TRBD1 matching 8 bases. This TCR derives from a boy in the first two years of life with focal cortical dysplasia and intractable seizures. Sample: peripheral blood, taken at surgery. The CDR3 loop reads CATSRVPTGDSEQYF. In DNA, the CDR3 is TGTGCCACCAGCAGAGTTCCGACAGGGGATAGCGAGCAGTACTTC. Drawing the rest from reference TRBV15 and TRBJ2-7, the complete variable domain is DAMVIQNPRYQVTQFGKPVTLSCSQTLNHNVMYWYQQKSSQAPKLLFHYYDKDFNNEADTPDNFQSRRPNTSFCFLDIRSPGLGDTAMYLCATSRVPTGDSEQYFGPGTRLTVT.